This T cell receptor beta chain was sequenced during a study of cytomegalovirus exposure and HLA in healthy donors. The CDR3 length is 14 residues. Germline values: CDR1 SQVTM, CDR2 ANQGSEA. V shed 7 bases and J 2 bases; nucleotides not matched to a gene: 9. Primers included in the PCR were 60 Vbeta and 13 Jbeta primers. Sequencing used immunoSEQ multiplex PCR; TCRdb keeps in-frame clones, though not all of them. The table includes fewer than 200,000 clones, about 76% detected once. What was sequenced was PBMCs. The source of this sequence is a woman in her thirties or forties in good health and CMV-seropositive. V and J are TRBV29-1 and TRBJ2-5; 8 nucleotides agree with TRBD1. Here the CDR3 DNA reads TGCAGCGCTAGGGACAGGACTTTACAAGAGACCCAGTACTTC. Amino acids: CSARDRTLQETQYF. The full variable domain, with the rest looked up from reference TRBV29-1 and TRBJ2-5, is SAVISQKPSRDICQRGTSLTIQCQVDSQVTMMFWYRQQPGQSLTLIATANQGSEATYESGFVIDKFPISRPNLTFSTLTVSNMSPEDSSIYLCSARDRTLQETQYFGPGTRLLVL.